The 23 T cell receptor beta chains in this list originate from one sample, sequenced in a study of OX40 agonist ivuxolimab in advanced cancers. The library was generated by the immunoSEQ multiplex PCR assay. Imported from immuneACCESS, the table was reduced by TCRdb to in-frame sequences with V and J called. These copies leave out some clones; in studies compared against another copy, an unresolved V gene accounts for under half, and the cause of the remainder is not known. For this sample the table gives approximately 33,000 clones, of which approximately 90% were detected only once. The ten largest clones take up over 8.5% of the sample. This material consisted of CD4+ or CD8+ T cells sorted from blood, taken in a trial of the OX40 agonist ivuxolimab. All receptors derive from an adult with an advanced solid tumor such as melanoma, head and neck, liver or kidney cancer.

This clone has only one observation. This sequence joins TRBV19 and TRBJ1-1; 12 positions agree with TRBD1. This CDR3 has 15 residues. Trimming took 5 bases from V and 10 from J; bases not matched to a gene: 11. Germline lookup yields CDR1 LNHDA and CDR2 SQIVND (reference sequence). The CDR3 region is CASSPQMGQGARAFF. The CDR3 region has the DNA TGTGCCAGTAGTCCTCAGATGGGACAGGGGGCGCGAGCTTTCTTT.

The V and J genes are TRBV9 and TRBJ1-1; no reliable D call. Trimming cost V 0 bases and J 7 bases, with 10 bases left between them. CDR1 is SGDLS and CDR2 is YYNGEE in the germline V gene. The CDR3 has 13 amino acids. CDR3 residues: CASSVALSGEAFF. The CDR3, as DNA: TGTGCCAGCAGCGTAGCTTTAAGTGGTGAAGCTTTCTTT. Filled out from reference TRBV9 and TRBJ1-1, the complete variable domain reads DSGVTQTPKHLITATGQRVTLRCSPRSGDLSVYWYQQSLDQGLQFLIQYYNGEERAKGNILERFSAQQFPDLHSELNLSSLELGDSALYFCASSVALSGEAFFGQGTRLTVV.

The chain recombines TRBV14 with TRBJ2-7; 11 bases match TRBD1. CDR3 size: 15 residues. Looked up from germline, CDR1 is SGHDN and CDR2 is FVKESK. V lost 3 bases and J lost 6; bases outside the gene matches: 7. The CDR3 sequence is CASSQIGQGAGEQYF. The DNA of the CDR3 is TGTGCCAGCAGCCAGATCGGACAGGGGGCTGGCGAGCAGTACTTC.

The CDR3 protein is CASSLNGAANQPQHF. CDR3 coding DNA: TGTGCCAGCAGCCTAAACGGGGCAGCGAATCAGCCCCAGCATTTT. The gene calls are TRBV5-4 and TRBJ1-5; D may be TRBD1 (5 bases). The CDR3 is 15 amino acids. Per germline, CDR1 SGHNT and CDR2 YYREEE (reference sequence). The ends were cut back, 4 bases at V and 4 bases at J, with 15 bases in the middle. Variable domain in full (rest from reference TRBV5-4 and TRBJ1-5): ETGVTQSPTHLIKTRGQQVTLRCSSQSGHNTVSWYQQALGQGPQFIFQYYREEENGRGNFPPRFSGLQFPNYSSELNVNALELDDSALYLCASSLNGAANQPQHFGDGTRLSIL.

The chain has TRBV27 and TRBJ1-2; maybe TRBD1 (5 bases). The CDR3 loop spans 14 amino acids. V lost 2 bases, J lost 7 bases, and 14 bases lay in between. CDR1 and CDR2 from the germline V gene are MNHEY and SMNVEV (reference sequence). The CDR3 here is CASSLTWEGVGYTF. The CDR3 DNA is TGTGCCAGCAGTTTAACATGGGAAGGGGTTGGCTACACCTTC.

This clone was picked up one time. The genes are TRBV9 and TRBJ2-1, with D possibly TRBD2 on 5 matching bases. Trimming took 0 bases from V and 2 from J, leaving 9 bases between them. Per germline, CDR1 SGDLS and CDR2 YYNGEE. This CDR3 region has 15 residues. CDR3: CASSVGRGTYNEQFF. Here the CDR3 DNA reads TGTGCCAGCAGCGTAGGACGGGGTACCTACAATGAGCAGTTCTTC. Looking up the rest from reference TRBV9 and TRBJ2-1 gives the full variable domain: DSGVTQTPKHLITATGQRVTLRCSPRSGDLSVYWYQQSLDQGLQFLIQYYNGEERAKGNILERFSAQQFPDLHSELNLSSLELGDSALYFCASSVGRGTYNEQFFGPGTRLTVL.

The genes are TRBV18 and TRBJ1-1; 8 bases are shared with TRBD1. Germline values: CDR1 KGHSH, CDR2 LQKENI. This CDR3 comprises 15 residues. V gave up 3 bases and J gave up 5 bases; unmatched junction bases: 8. CDR3 sequence (DNA): TGTGCCAGCTCACCTGCAGGGGGCGCTTTTACTGAAGCTTTCTTT. Translated, it gives CASSPAGGAFTEAFF. The full variable domain, in which reference TRBV18 and TRBJ1-1 provide the parts outside the CDR3, is NAGVMQNPRHLVRRRGQEARLRCSPMKGHSHVYWYRQLPEEGLKFMVYLQKENIIDESGMPKERFSAEFPKEGPSILRIQQVVRGDSAAYFCASSPAGGAFTEAFFGQGTRLTVV.

This chain links TRBV10-1 with TRBJ2-7; 9 bases match TRBD1. The CDR3 extends over 16 amino acids. J lost 6 bases, V lost 2 bases, and 11 bases had no gene match. CDR1 and CDR2 (germline): WNHNN, SYGVQD (reference sequence). The CDR3 coding sequence is TGCGCCAGCAGTGAGCCGACGGAGGACAGGGGTGCCGAGCAGTACTTC. It encodes CASSEPTEDRGAEQYF.

The chain joins TRBV5-4 to TRBJ1-2; D perhaps matches TRBD1 (6 bases). CDR1 SGHNT and CDR2 YYREEE come from the germline V gene (reference sequence). The CDR3 consists of 15 residues. V was cut by 0 bases and J by 2 bases, with 11 bases left in between. This chain's CDR3 is CASSLAQQGNYGYTF. CDR3 bases: TGTGCCAGCAGCTTGGCCCAACAGGGCAACTATGGCTACACCTTC. Together with reference TRBV5-4 and TRBJ1-2, the CDR3 gives the full variable domain: ETGVTQSPTHLIKTRGQQVTLRCSSQSGHNTVSWYQQALGQGPQFIFQYYREEENGRGNFPPRFSGLQFPNYSSELNVNALELDDSALYLCASSLAQQGNYGYTFGSGTRLTVV.

The chain joins TRBV10-3 to TRBJ2-3; TRBD2 might be the D (7 bases). Deletions cut 0 bases from V and 2 bases from J, with 9 bases between. Germline V gene sequence: CDR1 ENHRY, CDR2 SYGVKD. There are 15 residues in the CDR3. DNA of the CDR3: TGTGCCATCAGTGAGTCGGGGGGGCACACAGATACGCAGTATTTT. Translation: CAISESGGHTDTQYF.

The V and J genes are TRBV19 and TRBJ2-1; 12 nucleotides match TRBD2. From germline, CDR1 is LNHDA and CDR2 SQIVND (reference sequence). This CDR3 region has 15 residues. V shed 3 bases and J 7 bases; nucleotides not matched to a gene: 4. The CDR3 protein is CASSILTSGSNEQFF. CDR3 coding DNA: TGTGCCAGTAGTATTTTGACTAGCGGGAGTAATGAGCAGTTCTTC.

J is TRBJ2-2 and V is TRBV6-6; a weak D match, TRBD1 (6 bases). CDR1 and CDR2 from the germline V gene are MNHNY and SVGAGI (reference sequence). The CDR3 runs to 11 residues. Trimming removed 4 bases from V and 9 bases from J, with 6 bases in between. CDR3 loop: CASSWGRELFF. The CDR3 nucleotides read TGTGCCAGCAGTTGGGGGCGGGAGCTGTTTTTT.

The table lists this clone with a count of one. The V and J genes are TRBV27 and TRBJ2-3; D unresolved. Germline loops: CDR1 MNHEY, CDR2 SMNVEV (reference sequence). V was trimmed by 2 bases and J by 2 bases, leaving 17 bases between them. The CDR3 covers 17 residues. CDR3 in amino acids: CASSLNRVLEATDTQYF. For the CDR3, the DNA is TGTGCCAGCAGTTTAAATCGGGTTCTTGAGGCCACAGATACGCAGTATTTT.

The V gene is TRBV5-1, the J gene TRBJ2-3, with 10 bases fitting TRBD2. This CDR3 is 16 amino acids long. In germline, CDR1 is SGHRS, CDR2 YFSETQ. The ends lost 4 bases at V and 2 bases at J; junction bases unmatched: 7. CDR3 sequence reads: CASSLRTSGLTDTQYF. The CDR3 region has the DNA TGCGCCAGCAGCCTCCGGACTAGCGGACTCACAGATACGCAGTATTTT. Combining the CDR3 with reference TRBV5-1 and TRBJ2-3 gives the whole variable domain KAGVTQTPRYLIKTRGQQVTLSCSPISGHRSVSWYQQTPGQGLQFLFEYFSETQRNKGNFPGRFSGRQFSNSRSEMNVSTLELGDSALYLCASSLRTSGLTDTQYFGPGTRLTVL.

The chain employs TRBV21-1 and TRBJ2-1; the table calls TRBD2, which could not be checked here. TRBV21-1 is a pseudogene locus. This CDR3 is built from 18 residues. The CDR3 bases are TGTGCCAGCAGCCATGGACTAGCGGGAGGGCCCAAAGAAAATGAGCAGTTCTTC. Translation gives CASSHGLAGGPKENEQFF.

The chain has TRBV5-4 and TRBJ2-2, with TRBD2 matching 12 bases. This CDR3 region has 15 residues. The germline CDR1 and CDR2 sequences are SGHNT and YYREEE (reference sequence). V was pared by 2 bases and J by 6 bases, with 2 bases of the junction left unmatched. The CDR3, as DNA: TGTGCCAGCAGCTTACGACTAGCGGGAGCCGGGGAGCTGTTTTTT. This sequence encodes CASSLRLAGAGELFF.

This clone occurred once. This rearrangement joins TRBV4-1 to TRBJ2-1; D gene uncertain. CDR1 is MGHRA, CDR2 YSYEKL, per germline. CDR3 length: 16 amino acids. Trimming left V 0 bases short and J 3 bases short, with 12 bases between. The CDR3 DNA is TGCGCCAGCAGCCAAGATAGACGGAACCGCTACAATGAGCAGTTCTTC. It encodes CASSQDRRNRYNEQFF.

The chain has TRBV28 and TRBJ1-6; D gene unclear. Germline CDR1 MDHEN, CDR2 SYDVKM. Trimming left V 7 bases short and J 9 bases short, with 16 bases between. This CDR3 is built from 14 residues. As DNA, the CDR3 is TGTGCCAGCACCCCTCCAGGTCTGACTTCACCCCTCCACTTT. This codes for CASTPPGLTSPLHF.

The gene calls are TRBV2 and TRBJ1-2; no clear D. The V and J ends lost 6 bases and 8 bases respectively, with 19 bases between them. The CDR3 has 14 amino acids. CDR1 and CDR2 (germline): SNHLY, FYNNEI. The DNA for the CDR3 is TGTGCCAGCAGCGGAAGGACTGGCCGGGGAGGCTACACCTTC. It yields the protein CASSGRTGRGGYTF.

This rearrangement joins TRBV7-2 to TRBJ2-1; D might be TRBD2 (7 bases). Between the trimmed V and J ends, which lost 5 bases and 6 bases, there was a span of 17 bases. This CDR3 comprises 15 residues. The germline gives CDR1 SGHTA, CDR2 FQGNSA. CDR3 amino acids: CASSPIFGGANEQFF. CDR3 nucleotide sequence: TGTGCCAGCAGCCCGATTTTTGGGGGGGCCAATGAGCAGTTCTTC.

This chain links TRBV27 with TRBJ2-2; 10 nucleotides align to TRBD2. J lost 9 bases, V lost 6 bases, and 7 bases had no gene match. This CDR3 contains 14 residues. In germline, CDR1 is MNHEY, CDR2 SMNVEV (reference sequence). The CDR3 nucleotides read TGTGCCAGCAGGGTACTAGCGGGAAAGAGGGAGCTGTTTTTT. It yields the protein CASRVLAGKRELFF.

This clone was recorded only once. The rearrangement joins TRBV7-9 to TRBJ2-1, with TRBD2 matching over 9 bases. The germline gives CDR1 SEHNR, CDR2 FQNEAQ (reference sequence). V shed 5 bases and J 3 bases; nucleotides not matched to a gene: 14. The CDR3 consists of 18 residues. This CDR3 reads CASSPYIRLADVYNEQFF. The CDR3 region has the DNA TGTGCCAGCAGCCCTTACATTCGACTAGCGGATGTCTACAATGAGCAGTTCTTC. The complete variable domain, with remaining parts taken from reference TRBV7-9 and TRBJ2-1, reads DTGVSQNPRHKITKRGQNVTFRCDPISEHNRLYWYRQTLGQGPEFLTYFQNEAQLEKSRLLSDRFSAERPKGSFSTLEIQRTEQGDSAMYLCASSPYIRLADVYNEQFFGPGTRLTVL.

The rearrangement links TRBV6-6 to TRBJ1-2, with D uncertain. There are 13 residues in the CDR3. Germline CDR1 is MNHNY and CDR2 is SVGAGI (reference sequence). The V end lost 2 bases, the J end lost 6 bases, and 10 bases lay between the germline ends. In nucleotides, the CDR3 is TGTGCCAGCAGTTACGCCGGGAACAATGGCTACACCTTC. Its translation: CASSYAGNNGYTF.